These 25 T cell receptor beta chains were sequenced from one sample in a study of monozygotic twins with cystic fibrosis. Here immunoSEQ multiplex PCR was the method, and the copy in TCRdb shows in-frame clones only, minus some. The table has over 14,000 clones, 70% to 90% seen once. The sequenced sample consisted of blood. The receptors come from a boy aged 5-17 years with cystic fibrosis.

V gene TRBV28 combines with J gene TRBJ2-5; no clear D. CDR1 is MDHEN, CDR2 SYDVKM, per germline. This CDR3 comprises 13 residues. V was trimmed by 3 bases and J by 1 base, leaving 6 bases between them. The CDR3 sequence: CASSLERQETQYF. CDR3 bases: TGTGCCAGCAGTTTGGAGCGCCAAGAGACCCAGTACTTC.

This clone appeared a single time. This chain joins TRBV27 and TRBJ1-2, with TRBD1 matching over 8 bases. CDR3 length: 16 amino acids. V lost 3 bases, J lost 7 bases, and 13 bases stayed unmatched. CDR1 and CDR2 (germline): MNHEY, SMNVEV (reference sequence). CDR3 in amino acids: CASSFNPGQDLGGYTF. In nucleotides, the CDR3 is TGTGCCAGCAGTTTTAATCCGGGACAGGACTTGGGTGGCTACACCTTC.

The rearrangement links TRBV11-2 to TRBJ1-1; D gene unclear. Trimming pared 3 bases from V and 7 bases from J, leaving 15 bases between. Germline-derived CDR1 and CDR2 are SGHAT and FQNNGV. The CDR3 covers 14 residues. The chain's CDR3 is CASSLRQGWGEAFF. CDR3 DNA sequence: TGTGCCAGCAGCTTGCGCCAAGGGTGGGGTGAAGCTTTCTTT.

The rearrangement uses TRBV5-1 and TRBJ2-7, with D possibly matching TRBD1 (5 bases). The germline gives CDR1 SGHRS, CDR2 YFSETQ. This CDR3 is built from 16 residues. V was trimmed by 5 bases and J by 2 bases, leaving 20 bases between them. This CDR3 is CASRPRTTGAAYEQYF. The DNA for the CDR3 is TGCGCCAGCAGACCACGAACTACAGGTGCCGCCTACGAGCAGTACTTC.

The rearrangement links TRBV28 to TRBJ2-7; 9 nucleotides line up with TRBD2. Germline V gene lookup returns CDR1 MDHEN and CDR2 SYDVKM. V trimming: 6 bases; J trimming: 5 bases; junction bases outside the gene matches: 17. This CDR3 is 17 amino acids long. This CDR3 reads CASSTGSRTSVGDEQYF. In DNA, the CDR3 is TGTGCCAGCAGCACAGGATCCCGGACTAGCGTCGGGGACGAGCAGTACTTC.

The chain is built from TRBV6-4 and TRBJ2-3; 8 nucleotides line up with TRBD2. The trim removed 0 bases at V and 2 bases at J, leaving 1 base unmatched. This CDR3 has 15 residues. The germline V gene has CDR1 MRHNA and CDR2 SNTAGT. CDR3 sequence (DNA): TGTGCCAGCAGTGACTCAGCGGGGGCCACAGATACGCAGTATTTT. As protein: CASSDSAGATDTQYF.

V is TRBV9 and J is TRBJ2-3; the D gene is possibly TRBD1 (6 bases). CDR3 length: 15 residues. With 4 bases removed from V and 2 bases from J, the gap between germline ends came to 14 bases. Germline V gene lookup returns CDR1 SGDLS and CDR2 YYNGEE. The CDR3 sequence: CASSRGHGYTDTQYF. The CDR3 DNA is TGTGCCAGCAGCCGGGGACACGGTTACACAGATACGCAGTATTTT.

This chain connects TRBV27 to TRBJ1-5; possibly TRBD1 for D (5 bases). CDR1 is MNHEY and CDR2 is SMNVEV in the germline V gene (reference sequence). The CDR3 extends over 14 amino acids. Trimming took 4 bases from V and 0 from J, leaving 7 bases between them. This chain's CDR3 is CASSSGGSNQPQHF. For the CDR3, the DNA is TGTGCCAGCAGTTCCGGGGGTAGCAATCAGCCCCAGCATTTT.

J is TRBJ2-6 and V is TRBV6-5; no firm D call. The CDR3 loop spans 13 amino acids. Trimming took off 4 bases at V and 0 bases at J, with 1 base between the two ends. CDR1 and CDR2 from the germline V gene are MNHEY and SVGAGI. CDR3: CASSSSGANVLTF. The CDR3 region has the DNA TGTGCCAGCAGTTCCTCTGGGGCCAACGTCCTGACTTTC.

The chain joins TRBV6-1 to TRBJ1-6; no reliable D call. This CDR3 has 15 residues. The V end lost 4 bases, the J end lost 10 bases, and 17 bases lay between the germline ends. Looked up from germline, CDR1 is MNHNS and CDR2 is SASEGT. CDR3 sequence reads: CASSVFSRSNSPLHF. CDR3 sequence (DNA): TGTGCCAGCAGTGTGTTTTCCCGGAGTAACTCACCCCTCCACTTT.

CDR3 protein: CASSPGQDNEQFF. CDR3 coding DNA: TGTGCCAGCTCACCCGGACAGGACAATGAGCAGTTCTTC. The chain joins TRBV18 to TRBJ2-1; the match to TRBD1 covers 7 bases. Germline V gene lookup returns CDR1 KGHSH and CDR2 LQKENI. The CDR3 is 13 residues long. Losses at the gene ends were 3 bases for V and 5 bases for J; bases not matched to a gene: 1. The complete variable domain, with remaining parts taken from reference TRBV18 and TRBJ2-1, reads NAGVMQNPRHLVRRRGQEARLRCSPMKGHSHVYWYRQLPEEGLKFMVYLQKENIIDESGMPKERFSAEFPKEGPSILRIQQVVRGDSAAYFCASSPGQDNEQFFGPGTRLTVL.

The chain recombines TRBV2 with TRBJ1-5; possible D gene TRBD1, 5 bases. V was trimmed by 6 bases and J by 7 bases, leaving 22 bases between them. The CDR3 has 16 amino acids. Germline V gene data show CDR1 as SNHLY and CDR2 as FYNNEI. The CDR3 nucleotides are TGTGCCAGCAGCCAAGGCGGGGGGGGTGGCGGGCAGCCCCAGCATTTT. It yields the protein CASSQGGGGGGQPQHF.

The V call is TRBV7-9, the J call TRBJ1-4; D is undetermined. The germline V gene has CDR1 SEHNR and CDR2 FQNEAQ (reference sequence). CDR3 length equals 15 residues. V was shortened by 1 base and J by 4 bases, with 10 bases between the two germline ends. The CDR3 protein is CASSLVFRGNEKLFF. CDR3 bases: TGTGCCAGCAGCTTAGTATTTCGGGGTAATGAAAAACTGTTTTTT.

The J gene is TRBJ1-1, the V gene TRBV27; the D is unclear. Germline V lookup: CDR1 MNHEY, CDR2 SMNVEV (reference sequence). This CDR3 comprises 15 residues. Trimming pared 8 bases from V and 1 base from J, leaving 17 bases between. CDR3 bases: TGTGCCAGCCGACCCCCTTTCCGTACGAACACTGAAGCTTTCTTT. This codes for CASRPPFRTNTEAFF.

V gene TRBV30 combines with J gene TRBJ2-7; maybe TRBD2 (5 bases). This CDR3 is built from 13 residues. V dropped 5 bases and J dropped 7 bases, with 18 bases sitting between them. The V gene's germline CDR1 is GTSNPN and CDR2 SVGIG (reference sequence). CDR3 amino acids: CAWATGLTKEQYF. The CDR3 bases are TGTGCCTGGGCGACCGGACTTACGAAGGAGCAGTACTTC.

The V call is TRBV2, the J call TRBJ1-6; D remains unclear. The germline V gene has CDR1 SNHLY and CDR2 FYNNEI. Between the trimmed V and J ends, which lost 6 bases and 0 bases, there was a span of 9 bases. The CDR3 has 15 amino acids. Written as DNA, the CDR3 is TGTGCCAGCAGATCACGGAGCTCCTATAATTCACCCCTCCACTTT. Encoded protein: CASRSRSSYNSPLHF. The full variable domain, with the rest looked up from reference TRBV2 and TRBJ1-6, is EPEVTQTPSHQVTQMGQEVILRCVPISNHLYFYWYRQILGQKVEFLVSFYNNEISEKSEIFDDQFSVERPDGSNFTLKIRSTKLEDSAMYFCASRSRSSYNSPLHFGNGTRLTVT.

The chain employs TRBV5-1 and TRBJ1-1; D is unresolved. The germline V and J ends were trimmed by 0 bases and 0 bases, with 6 bases remaining between them. In germline, CDR1 is SGHRS, CDR2 YFSETQ. The CDR3 length is 14 residues. The CDR3 nucleotides are TGCGCCAGCAGCTTGGGGCTCCTGAACACTGAAGCTTTCTTT. This encodes CASSLGLLNTEAFF.

The rearrangement joins TRBV11-2 to TRBJ2-7; 9 bases match TRBD1. The junction had 9 bases not matched to a gene; V was cut back by 2 bases and J by 4 bases. Germline CDR1 and CDR2: SGHAT and FQNNGV. There are 16 residues in the CDR3. The CDR3 nucleotides read TGTGCCAGCAGCTTAAGAGGAGGGACAGGGTTGTACGAGCAGTACTTC. As protein: CASSLRGGTGLYEQYF.

This clone was found a few times. The chain has TRBV30 and TRBJ1-4, with D possibly TRBD1 on 5 matching bases. V lost 3 bases and J lost 8, with 19 bases in between. Germline V gene sequence: CDR1 GTSNPN, CDR2 SVGIG (reference sequence). The CDR3 is made up of 15 amino acids. The CDR3 is CAWSPSWAGTEKLFF. In DNA form, the CDR3 reads TGTGCCTGGAGCCCCAGCTGGGCGGGGACGGAAAAACTGTTTTTT.

The genes are TRBV29-1 and TRBJ2-3, with a tentative D call TRBD2 (6 bases). Trimming pared 4 bases from V and 2 bases from J, leaving 13 bases between. The germline V gene has CDR1 SQVTM and CDR2 ANQGSEA. This CDR3 spans 14 amino acids. This CDR3 is CSVGGDLYTDTQYF. Here the CDR3 DNA reads TGCAGCGTTGGGGGGGACTTGTACACAGATACGCAGTATTTT.

The V gene is TRBV6-1, the J gene TRBJ1-3, with a possible D match to TRBD1 (6 bases). V lost 6 bases and J 3 bases, leaving 9 bases between the germline ends. The germline gives CDR1 MNHNS, CDR2 SASEGT. The CDR3 runs 13 residues. The CDR3 coding sequence is TGTGCCAGCAGGGCCAGGGGTGGAAACACCATATATTTT. It yields the protein CASRARGGNTIYF.

The chain combines TRBV5-4 with TRBJ2-3, with TRBD2 matching 11 bases. CDR1 and CDR2 (germline): SGHNT, YYREEE (reference sequence). The CDR3 runs to 16 residues. V trimming: 3 bases; J trimming: 4 bases; junction bases outside the gene matches: 7. The CDR3 sequence is CASSSATSGGPDTQYF. The CDR3 coding sequence is TGTGCCAGCAGCTCGGCCACTAGCGGGGGCCCAGATACGCAGTATTTT. Full variable domain (remainder filled in from reference TRBV5-4 and TRBJ2-3): ETGVTQSPTHLIKTRGQQVTLRCSSQSGHNTVSWYQQALGQGPQFIFQYYREEENGRGNFPPRFSGLQFPNYSSELNVNALELDDSALYLCASSSATSGGPDTQYFGPGTRLTVL.

The rearrangement uses TRBV6-5 and TRBJ2-7; 7 nucleotides match TRBD2. CDR1 MNHEY and CDR2 SVGAGI come from the germline V gene. The CDR3 loop spans 13 amino acids. V was pared by 7 bases and J by 5 bases, with 8 bases of the junction left unmatched. DNA of the CDR3: TGTGCCAGCAAACACGGGGGAGGGAACGAGCAGTACTTC. Its protein product is CASKHGGGNEQYF.

The chain carries TRBV7-8 and TRBJ2-1, with TRBD1 matching over 8 bases. V lost 5 bases to trimming and J lost 2 bases; unmatched junction nucleotides: 5. Germline loops: CDR1 SGHVS, CDR2 FQNEAQ. The CDR3 contains 15 residues. The CDR3 protein is CASSPNRGTYNEQFF. The CDR3 DNA is TGTGCCAGCAGCCCAAACAGGGGGACCTACAATGAGCAGTTCTTC. The full variable domain, its missing parts supplied by reference TRBV7-8 and TRBJ2-1, is GAGVSQSPRYKVAKRGQDVALRCDPISGHVSLFWYQQALGQGPEFLTYFQNEAQLDKSGLPSDRFFAERPEGSVSTLKIQRTQQEDSAVYLCASSPNRGTYNEQFFGPGTRLTVL.

This clone was recorded only once. The V gene is TRBV5-1, the J gene TRBJ1-3; TRBD1 agrees at 9 bases. This CDR3 contains 14 residues. With V trimmed by 4 bases and J by 7 bases, 6 bases remained unmatched. The V gene's germline CDR1 is SGHRS and CDR2 YFSETQ. The CDR3 loop reads CASSPRDRANTIYF. CDR3 in DNA: TGCGCCAGCAGCCCCCGGGACAGGGCGAACACCATATATTTT.